The 13 T cell receptor beta chains listed next were all sequenced from one sample in a study of identical twins. Each CDR3 protein is one row after TCRdb ran MiXCR on the 5' RACE reads. There are some 900,000 distinct CDR3 sequences in the sample; roughly 12% occur only once, and 1.5% to 2% lies in the top ten. This same sample was also taken into another study, of yellow fever vaccine responses in identical twins.

Sequencing was performed on PBMCs. Receptors originate from a woman aged 18-29 years in good health.

This clonotype was seen more than once but under ten times. The gene calls are TRBV6-5 and TRBJ1-5; D unclear. Trimming left V 4 bases short and J 3 bases short, with 7 bases between. The length of the CDR3 is 13 residues. In germline, CDR1 is MNHEY, CDR2 SVGAGI. CDR3 amino acids: CASSWSVNQPQHF. DNA for the CDR3: TGTGCCAGCAGTTGGTCTGTCAATCAGCCCCAGCATTTT.

V is TRBV9 and J is TRBJ2-3, with 10 bases lining up with TRBD1. The trim removed 2 bases at V and 7 bases at J, leaving 4 bases unmatched. The CDR3 is made up of 14 amino acids. The germline V gene encodes CDR1 SGDLS and CDR2 YYNGEE. The DNA for the CDR3 is TGTGCCAGCAGCGTCTTGACAGGGGGCTATACGCAGTATTTT. This encodes CASSVLTGGYTQYF.

The rearrangement links TRBV7-2 to TRBJ2-7, with D perhaps TRBD1 or TRBD2 (5 bases each). This CDR3 contains 11 residues. The ends were cut back, 6 bases at V and 5 bases at J, with 8 bases in the middle. Germline CDR1 reads SGHTA; CDR2 reads FQGNSA. The DNA of the CDR3 is TGTGCCAGCAGGGGACGGAACGAGCAGTACTTC. Translating gives CASRGRNEQYF.

This clonotype was seen repeatedly, ten times or more. In DNA, the CDR3 is TGCAGCGTTGTAGGACAGGCTCAAGAGACCCAGTACTTC. This gives the protein CSVVGQAQETQYF. The gene calls are TRBV29-1 and TRBJ2-5, with 7 bases identical to TRBD1. Germline V gene lookup returns CDR1 SQVTM and CDR2 ANQGSEA. The CDR3 is 13 amino acids. Trimming removed 4 bases from V and 2 bases from J; junction bases left unmatched: 4.

Many counts were recorded for this clonotype. The chain has TRBV12-3 or TRBV12-4 and TRBJ2-1, with a tentative D call TRBD2 (5 bases). This CDR3 is 15 amino acids long. V was trimmed by 10 bases and J by 9 bases, leaving 25 bases between them. CDR3 DNA: TGTGCCACCTCAAAACTCGGGGTTTCCCTTGGTGAGCAGTTCTTC. It codes for CATSKLGVSLGEQFF.

This chain links TRBV24-1 with TRBJ1-1, with a weak D call TRBD1 (6 bases). The CDR3 has 13 amino acids. CDR1 and CDR2 from the germline V gene are KGHDR and SFDVKD. The V and J ends lost 1 base and 5 bases respectively, with 7 bases between them. The CDR3 nucleotides are TGTGCCACCAGTGATTTTCAGGGGACTGAAGCTTTCTTT. It translates to CATSDFQGTEAFF.

This chain links TRBV6-1 with TRBJ1-6; no reliable D call. Trimming shortened V by 1 base and J by 3 bases, and 7 bases separated the two germline ends. CDR1 and CDR2 (germline): MNHNS, SASEGT. This CDR3 spans 15 amino acids. CDR3 sequence reads: CASSEEALYNSPLHF. The CDR3 DNA follows: TGTGCCAGCAGTGAAGAGGCACTCTATAATTCACCCCTCCACTTT.

This clonotype appeared a few times. The CDR3 DNA is TGTGCCAGCAGTTACCCAAGTGGGAGCGGGAGGATCGACGAGCAGTACTTC. This translates into CASSYPSGSGRIDEQYF. This chain links TRBV6-5 with TRBJ2-7; 9 bases are shared with TRBD2. J was trimmed by 5 bases and V by 2 bases; bases with no gene match: 13. Germline loops: CDR1 MNHEY, CDR2 SVGAGI. The CDR3 extends over 17 amino acids.

This clonotype was recorded a few times. This chain uses TRBV29-1 with TRBJ2-4; 9 nucleotides agree with TRBD1. Germline V gene data show CDR1 as SQVTM and CDR2 as ANQGSEA. CDR3 length: 14 amino acids. V dropped 3 bases and J dropped 7; count of bases not matched to a gene: 7. CDR3 nucleotide sequence: TGCAGCGTTGAGGGGACAGGGAATCGGAACATTCAGTACTTC. This encodes CSVEGTGNRNIQYF.

The J gene is TRBJ2-1, the V gene TRBV21-1. TRBV21-1 is a pseudogene segment. The CDR3 is 17 residues long. DNA for the CDR3: TGTGCCAGCAGCAAGAAAAGGGTGCAGCAAGACAACAATGAGCAGTTCTTC. Translated: CASSKKRVQQDNNEQFF.

This clonotype has just a few counts. The J gene is TRBJ2-2, the V gene TRBV5-6; D may be TRBD2 (5 bases). Deletions cut 3 bases from V and 2 bases from J, with 11 bases between. Germline lookup yields CDR1 SGHDT and CDR2 YYEEEE. The CDR3 covers 15 residues. CDR3 in DNA: TGTGCCAGCAGCTCGCTAGAGGGAAACACCGGGGAGCTGTTTTTT. Translated, it gives CASSSLEGNTGELFF.

The chain combines TRBV2 with TRBJ2-3; D is undetermined. Per the germline V gene, CDR1 is SNHLY and CDR2 is FYNNEI. The ends were cut back, 4 bases at V and 7 bases at J, with 6 bases in the middle. CDR3 size: 11 residues. The CDR3 loop reads CASSVGNTQYF. CDR3 bases: TGTGCCAGCAGTGTCGGCAATACGCAGTATTTT. Supplemented by reference TRBV2 and TRBJ2-3, the full variable domain reads EPEVTQTPSHQVTQMGQEVILRCVPISNHLYFYWYRQILGQKVEFLVSFYNNEISEKSEIFDDQFSVERPDGSNFTLKIRSTKLEDSAMYFCASSVGNTQYFGPGTRLTVL.

This clonotype has a handful of counts. V is TRBV27 and J is TRBJ2-3; D is undetermined. The V and J ends lost 3 bases and 0 bases respectively, with 7 bases between them. Germline V CDR1 and CDR2: MNHEY, SMNVEV (reference sequence). The CDR3 loop spans 14 amino acids. The chain's CDR3 is CASSFVYSTDTQYF. CDR3 DNA sequence: TGTGCCAGCAGTTTTGTGTATAGCACAGATACGCAGTATTTT.